One and the same sample provided the 30 T cell receptor beta chains below, sequenced in a study of neurological immune-mediated disorders. Sample time point: longitudinal time-point 3. In TCRdb, the 5' RACE reads were re-called with MiXCR into one record per CDR3 protein. Of about 49,000 distinct CDR3 sequences in the sample, 7.5% to 9.5% were seen once. Sequenced: PBMCs. The receptors here all came from a woman aged 40 to 50 in good health.

This clonotype came up many times. J is TRBJ2-7 and V is TRBV27, with D perhaps matching TRBD1 (6 bases). V shed 3 bases and J shed 7 bases, with 16 bases lying between them. There are 14 residues in the CDR3. Per the germline V gene, CDR1 is MNHEY and CDR2 is SMNVEV (reference sequence). The CDR3 bases are TGTGCCAGCAGTTTCCGGACAGCCAGTTTAGAGCAGTACTTC. This gives the protein CASSFRTASLEQYF.

This clonotype has at least ten counts. The CDR3 sequence is CSADPLAGGNNEQFF. The CDR3 region has the DNA TGCAGTGCTGATCCCCTAGCGGGGGGGAACAATGAGCAGTTCTTC. V and J are TRBV20-1 and TRBJ2-1, with 12 bases identical to TRBD2. From germline, CDR1 is DFQATT and CDR2 SNEGSKA (reference sequence). CDR3 length: 15 amino acids. Unmatched junction bases numbered 7, after V lost 5 bases and J lost 5 bases.

This clonotype was seen a handful of times. The chain employs TRBV5-1 and TRBJ2-7; possible D gene TRBD1, 5 bases. The CDR3 sequence is 15 residues long. Trimming stripped 4 bases from V and 5 bases from J, with 19 bases between. From germline, CDR1 is SGHRS and CDR2 YFSETQ. The CDR3 DNA sequence: TGCGCCAGCAGCCCTGGAACAGGATCGATGAACGAGCAGTACTTC. This encodes CASSPGTGSMNEQYF. Variable domain in full (rest from reference TRBV5-1 and TRBJ2-7): KAGVTQTPRYLIKTRGQQVTLSCSPISGHRSVSWYQQTPGQGLQFLFEYFSETQRNKGNFPGRFSGRQFSNSRSEMNVSTLELGDSALYLCASSPGTGSMNEQYFGPGTRLTVT.

Many counts were recorded for this clonotype. V and J are TRBV5-1 and TRBJ1-6, with D perhaps TRBD1 (6 bases). This CDR3 region has 16 residues. Germline lookup yields CDR1 SGHRS and CDR2 YFSETQ. The ends were cut back, 4 bases at V and 5 bases at J, with 16 bases in the middle. The CDR3 spells CASSPEAGDDNSPLHF. As DNA, the CDR3 is TGCGCCAGCAGCCCCGAGGCAGGGGACGATAATTCACCCCTCCACTTT.

This clonotype was seen ten or more times. This sequence joins TRBV7-2 and TRBJ2-3, with D uncertain. V gave up 1 base and J gave up 4 bases, with 6 bases separating them. Germline CDR1 is SGHTA and CDR2 is FQGNSA. The CDR3 loop spans 13 amino acids. The CDR3 bases are TGTGCCAGCAGCTTAGTAAACGCAGATACGCAGTATTTT. Its translation is CASSLVNADTQYF.

This clonotype has at least ten counts. The chain has TRBV7-2 and TRBJ1-5; D is ambiguous. This CDR3 spans 14 amino acids. The germline gives CDR1 SGHTA, CDR2 FQGNSA. V dropped 2 bases and J dropped 6 bases, with 11 bases sitting between them. CDR3 coding DNA: TGTGCCAGCAGCTTAACGGGCCCAGGTCAGCCCCAGCATTTT. Translated, it gives CASSLTGPGQPQHF.

The CDR3: CASSRGTSGNNEQFF. In DNA, the CDR3 is TGTGCCAGCAGCCGCGGGACTAGCGGAAACAATGAGCAGTTCTTC. The chain recombines TRBV4-2 with TRBJ2-1, with TRBD2 matching over 11 bases. The ends lost 4 bases at V and 5 bases at J; junction bases unmatched: 4. Germline CDR1 LGHNA, CDR2 YNFKEQ. The CDR3 has 15 residues.

This clonotype was counted only a few times. The chain recombines TRBV29-1 with TRBJ1-5; possibly TRBD1 for D (5 bases). This CDR3 spans 14 amino acids. The germline gives CDR1 SQVTM, CDR2 ANQGSEA. The germline V and J ends were trimmed by 4 bases and 0 bases, with 10 bases remaining between them. The CDR3 DNA sequence: TGCAGCGTTGCAGCCGGGGGTAGCAATCAGCCCCAGCATTTT. Amino acid sequence: CSVAAGGSNQPQHF.

The gene calls are TRBV16 and TRBJ2-7; D is tentatively TRBD1 or TRBD2 (6 bases each). Deletions cut 4 bases from V and 7 bases from J, with 14 bases between. CDR1 and CDR2 from the germline V gene are KGHSY and FQNENV. The CDR3 runs 13 residues. DNA of the CDR3: TGTGCCAGCAGCCCCGGGGGACAATGGGAGCAGTACTTC. Protein: CASSPGGQWEQYF.

This clonotype was detected ten times or more. The rearrangement joins TRBV15 to TRBJ1-4, with 7 bases matching TRBD1. Per germline, CDR1 LNHNV and CDR2 YYDKDF (reference sequence). This CDR3 has 16 residues. V trimming: 1 base; J trimming: 7 bases; junction bases outside the gene matches: 9. The CDR3 DNA sequence: TGTGCCACCAGCAGAGGTGGGACAGCCAGCGGTGAAAAACTGTTTTTT. Its protein product is CATSRGGTASGEKLFF. Using reference TRBV15 and TRBJ1-4 for the parts outside the CDR3, the full variable domain is DAMVIQNPRYQVTQFGKPVTLSCSQTLNHNVMYWYQQKSSQAPKLLFHYYDKDFNNEADTPDNFQSRRPNTSFCFLDIRSPGLGDTAMYLCATSRGGTASGEKLFFGSGTQLSVL.

This clonotype was detected only a few times. This chain connects TRBV12-3 or TRBV12-4 to TRBJ1-5; D is uncertain. CDR3 length: 13 amino acids. The V and J ends lost 3 bases and 7 bases respectively, with 10 bases between them. Here the CDR3 DNA reads TGTGCCAGCAGTTTTACGTTAGGGCAGCCCCAGCATTTT. It specifies CASSFTLGQPQHF.

Ten or more counts support this clonotype. The CDR3 DNA is TGCGCCAGCAGCTTGGGCCGCGGGGCTACCAATGAGCAGTTCTTC. It encodes CASSLGRGATNEQFF. V is TRBV5-1 and J is TRBJ2-1, with a tentative D call TRBD2 (6 bases). V lost 0 bases, J lost 6 bases, and 13 bases lay in between. The CDR3 sequence is 15 residues long. Germline assignment: CDR1 SGHRS and CDR2 YFSETQ.

This clonotype was observed many times. The V gene is TRBV15, the J gene TRBJ1-2; weak D call: TRBD1 (5 bases). CDR1 is LNHNV and CDR2 is YYDKDF in the germline V gene (reference sequence). CDR3 length: 13 residues. The ends were cut back, 2 bases at V and 4 bases at J, with 8 bases in the middle. DNA for the CDR3: TGTGCCACCAGCAGATATCAGGGCTATGGCTACACCTTC. It encodes CATSRYQGYGYTF.

There are many counts of this clonotype. The CDR3 region is CASSLVEGRTEAFF. The CDR3 DNA sequence: TGTGCCAGCAGCTTAGTGGAGGGAAGGACTGAAGCTTTCTTT. The V and J genes are TRBV7-2 and TRBJ1-1; no clear D gene. CDR3 length: 14 amino acids. Trimming cost V 1 base and J 5 bases, with 11 bases left between them. Germline V lookup: CDR1 SGHTA, CDR2 FQGNSA.

This clonotype came up many times. This chain links TRBV5-1 with TRBJ1-2; D uncertain. From germline, CDR1 is SGHRS and CDR2 YFSETQ. V was trimmed by 0 bases and J by 4 bases, leaving 10 bases between them. This CDR3 is 14 amino acids long. Here the CDR3 reads CASSLAGRIYGYTF. CDR3 nucleotides: TGCGCCAGCAGCTTGGCGGGCAGGATCTATGGCTACACCTTC. Full variable domain (remainder filled in from reference TRBV5-1 and TRBJ1-2): KAGVTQTPRYLIKTRGQQVTLSCSPISGHRSVSWYQQTPGQGLQFLFEYFSETQRNKGNFPGRFSGRQFSNSRSEMNVSTLELGDSALYLCASSLAGRIYGYTFGSGTRLTVV.

This clonotype came up many times. V is TRBV4-3 and J is TRBJ1-3; D is unclear. Trimming shortened V by 0 bases and J by 2 bases, and 8 bases separated the two germline ends. Germline V gene sequence: CDR1 LGHNA, CDR2 YSLEER. The CDR3 spans 15 residues. CDR3 protein: CASSQEGGTGNTIYF. In DNA, the CDR3 is TGCGCCAGCAGCCAAGAGGGAGGGACTGGAAACACCATATATTTT.

This clonotype occurred many times. The J gene is TRBJ1-2, the V gene TRBV9, with D possibly matching TRBD1 (5 bases). The CDR3 length is 13 residues. Germline V gene sequence: CDR1 SGDLS, CDR2 YYNGEE. Trimming removed 2 bases from V and 3 bases from J, with 8 bases in between. As DNA, the CDR3 is TGTGCCAGCAGCGTCCCAGGGTACTATGGCTACACCTTC. This gives the protein CASSVPGYYGYTF.

There are many counts of this clonotype. The chain uses TRBV6-5 and TRBJ2-7; D is undetermined. CDR1 and CDR2 from the germline V gene are MNHEY and SVGAGI. Trimming stripped 4 bases from V and 3 bases from J, with 10 bases between. CDR3 size: 13 residues. Here the CDR3 DNA reads TGTGCCAGCAGTTCCCTCCTGGACTACGAGCAGTACTTC. The encoded protein is CASSSLLDYEQYF.

This clonotype was seen ten or more times. The chain employs TRBV5-1 and TRBJ2-7, with 10 bases lining up with TRBD1. Trimming at V came to 0 bases and at J to 0 bases, leaving 3 bases not matched to a gene. Germline-derived CDR1 and CDR2 are SGHRS and YFSETQ. CDR3 length equals 16 residues. CDR3 loop: CASSLGRQGASYEQYF. CDR3 DNA sequence: TGCGCCAGCAGCTTGGGGAGACAGGGGGCCTCCTACGAGCAGTACTTC.

Ten or more counts support this clonotype. The chain recombines TRBV5-4 with TRBJ2-3, with D perhaps TRBD1 (6 bases). Trimming stripped 4 bases from V and 2 bases from J, with 14 bases between. This CDR3 is built from 15 residues. Germline CDR1 and CDR2: SGHNT and YYREEE (reference sequence). The DNA for the CDR3 is TGTGCCAGCAGCCATCGACAGGAAATCACAGATACGCAGTATTTT. It codes for CASSHRQEITDTQYF.

This clonotype was seen at least ten times. The V call is TRBV7-3, the J call TRBJ2-3, with 11 bases matching TRBD2. The trim removed 4 bases at V and 4 bases at J, leaving 4 bases unmatched. The CDR3 is made up of 15 amino acids. Germline loops: CDR1 SGHTA, CDR2 FQGTGA. CDR3 DNA sequence: TGTGCCAGCAGCTCTCTAGCGGGGGGCCCAGATACGCAGTATTTT. This sequence encodes CASSSLAGGPDTQYF. The variable domain in full, with the rest retrieved from reference TRBV7-3 and TRBJ2-3, is GAGVSQTPSNKVTEKGKYVELRCDPISGHTALYWYRQSLGQGPEFLIYFQGTGAADDSGLPNDRFFAVRPEGSVSTLKIQRTERGDSAVYLCASSSLAGGPDTQYFGPGTRLTVL.

This clonotype was found many times. V usage is TRBV7-6 and J usage is TRBJ2-7, with D perhaps TRBD1 (5 bases). The length of the CDR3 is 15 residues. Trimming shortened V by 1 base and J by 3 bases, and 13 bases separated the two germline ends. Germline lookup yields CDR1 SGHVS and CDR2 FNYEAQ. This CDR3 is CASSLERGFYYEQYF. The CDR3 DNA sequence: TGTGCCAGCAGCTTAGAAAGGGGCTTCTACTACGAGCAGTACTTC.

This clonotype was detected many times. The V call is TRBV7-6, the J call TRBJ1-1, with unresolved D. There are 15 residues in the CDR3. Germline V gives CDR1 SGHVS, CDR2 FNYEAQ. Trimming stripped 5 bases from V and 1 base from J, with 14 bases between. DNA of the CDR3: TGTGCCAGCAGCCCCCGTGGGAGTGCGAACACTGAAGCTTTCTTT. Its protein is CASSPRGSANTEAFF.

This clonotype was seen repeatedly, ten times or more. The chain uses TRBV7-2 and TRBJ2-3; perhaps TRBD2 as D (5 bases). V lost 5 bases to trimming and J lost 3 bases, with 15 bases between them. Germline assignment: CDR1 SGHTA and CDR2 FQGNSA. The CDR3 consists of 15 residues. Written as DNA, the CDR3 is TGTGCCAGCAGCCATCCTGCCCTAGCAACAGATACGCAGTATTTT. It yields the protein CASSHPALATDTQYF.

This clonotype was observed at least ten times. The CDR3 protein is CASSPGQGVNTEAFF. CDR3 DNA: TGTGCCAGCAGTCCGGGACAGGGGGTGAACACTGAAGCTTTCTTT. The rearrangement joins TRBV12-3 or TRBV12-4 to TRBJ1-1, with 11 positions matching TRBD1. The CDR3 is 15 residues long. V gave up 5 bases and J gave up 0 bases; unmatched junction bases: 2.

This clonotype has ten or more counts. V gene TRBV7-3 combines with J gene TRBJ2-7; tentative D call: TRBD2 (6 bases). Deletions cut 5 bases from V and 2 bases from J, with 16 bases between. Germline V gene lookup returns CDR1 SGHTA and CDR2 FQGTGA. The CDR3 sequence is 15 residues long. The chain's CDR3 is CASSLGPGLTYEQYF. The CDR3 DNA is TGTGCCAGCAGCCTTGGGCCGGGACTTACCTACGAGCAGTACTTC.

This clonotype has a count of ten or more. This sequence joins TRBV12-3 or TRBV12-4 and TRBJ2-5; the match to TRBD1 covers 9 bases. The junction had 16 bases not matched to a gene; V was cut back by 6 bases and J by 2 bases. There are 18 residues in the CDR3. CDR3 DNA sequence: TGTGCCAGCAGCCCTTTTTGGACAGGGGACCATTCTCAAGAGACCCAGTACTTC. Translating it yields CASSPFWTGDHSQETQYF.

In its sample, this clonotype was seen many times. This chain connects TRBV9 to TRBJ2-1, with 14 bases matching TRBD2. This CDR3 contains 16 residues. V was clipped by 3 bases and J by 9 bases; unmatched bases: 8. Germline V gene data show CDR1 as SGDLS and CDR2 as YYNGEE. The CDR3 is CASSAGTSGRLGEQFF. The CDR3 DNA sequence: TGTGCCAGCAGCGCTGGGACTAGCGGGAGATTGGGTGAGCAGTTCTTC.

In this sample, this clonotype turned up many times. The chain is built from TRBV5-1 and TRBJ2-7; D may match TRBD1 or TRBD2 (5 bases each). The germline CDR1 and CDR2 sequences are SGHRS and YFSETQ. V dropped 5 bases and J dropped 1 base, with 19 bases sitting between them. CDR3 size: 16 residues. Here the CDR3 DNA reads TGCGCCAGCAGAAATTCCGGGACCCGGGCATCCTACGAGCAGTACTTC. This encodes CASRNSGTRASYEQYF.

This clonotype was seen ten or more times. The rearrangement links TRBV9 to TRBJ2-2, with 10 bases that match TRBD2. The CDR3 contains 17 residues. Germline CDR1 reads SGDLS; CDR2 reads YYNGEE. V was pared by 0 bases and J by 6 bases, with 8 bases of the junction left unmatched. This CDR3 reads CASSVGLAGAFSGELFF. The CDR3, as DNA: TGTGCCAGCAGCGTAGGCCTAGCGGGAGCTTTTTCCGGGGAGCTGTTTTTT.